This T cell receptor (beta chain) is drawn from a study of CD8+ T cells in alopecia areata. General study results and limits: Normal scalp had lower clonality than lesional scalp, with alopecia totalis/universalis lesions showing this most strongly. Besides other cells, scalp samples also yield sequences of resident alphabeta T cells from normal skin. Compared with mice, patients displayed less clear TCR sharing, possibly for HLA-related reasons.

Concerning this clone: Its antigen is still unknown.

Following extraction, RNA underwent reverse transcription to cDNA, which served as the sequencing template. Assay: immunoSEQ multiplex PCR; the TCRdb copy retains only in-frame clones and omits some. The sample holds 100,000 to 120,000 clones; 55% to 60% are singletons and the top ten take 20% to 25%. Patients with alopecia areata provided lesional scalp punch biopsies as well as peripheral blood. Trimming pared 7 bases from V and 5 bases from J, leaving 17 bases between. Germline V gene lookup returns CDR1 MNHEY and CDR2 SMNVEV (reference sequence). The CDR3 length is 14 residues. The sequence was collected from a human donor with alopecia areata. Specimen: NKG2D-low CD8+ T cells sorted from blood. J is TRBJ1-1 and V is TRBV27; D is ambiguous. The CDR3: CASMRLLSGTEAFF. CDR3 coding DNA: TGTGCCAGCATGCGCCTCCTTAGTGGGACTGAAGCTTTCTTT.